This TCR beta chain was obtained from a study of long-term antiretroviral therapy in people with HIV. Study-wide results and limits: Controls had broader CDR3 length ranges than HIV repertoires did. Every time point showed a repertoire led by clones expanded before ART.

Researchers secured at least one pre-ART and at least two post-ART PBMC samples from each donor. All participants with HIV were treated in the United States. As to this clone: As yet, its antigen is unknown.

The assay used was immunoSEQ (version v3.0), run at survey level. Only in-frame clones appear in the TCRdb table, and some are missing; sequencing was by immunoSEQ multiplex PCR. The sample has about 15,000 clones; about 91% are singletons. This CDR3 is built from 13 residues. CDR1 is LNHDA, CDR2 SQIVND, per germline (reference sequence). V was shortened by 7 bases and J by 3 bases, with 10 bases between the two germline ends. The sequenced sample was unsorted PBMCs, obtained 0.3 years after starting antiretroviral therapy. The sequence was collected from a man aged 55-75 years with HIV. The rearrangement links TRBV19 to TRBJ1-5; no firm D call. This CDR3 reads CASTMYPNQPQHF. The CDR3 bases are TGTGCCAGTACCATGTATCCCAATCAGCCCCAGCATTTT.